This TCR beta chain derives from a study of response to subunit inactivated influenza vaccine. This clonotype was detected many times. Its target is not known. Study outcomes and limitations: Researchers suggested that each seasonal influenza vaccination recruits few new T cells.

The V gene lost 1 base and the J gene lost 4 bases, with 17 bases spanning the gap. Germline V gene data show CDR1 as MDHEN and CDR2 as SYDVKM. This CDR3 spans 16 amino acids. TCRdb passed the RT-PCR reads through MiXCR, listing each CDR3 protein once. The profile shows approximately 530,000 distinct CDR3 sequences, approximately 6.9% of them singletons. The sequence derives from a man aged 45 to 70 who received an inactivated influenza vaccine. The sequencing here drew on PBMCs from blood, taken 23 to 25 months after vaccination. The V call is TRBV28, the J call TRBJ2-7; maybe TRBD2 (6 bases). In DNA form, the CDR3 reads TGTGCCAGCAGTTTATCGGCCGGGCGGGGCTCTTACGAGCAGTACTTC. Amino acids: CASSLSAGRGSYEQYF. Variable domain in full (rest from reference TRBV28 and TRBJ2-7): DVKVTQSSRYLVKRTGEKVFLECVQDMDHENMFWYRQDPGLGLRLIYFSYDVKMKEKGDIPEGYSVSREKKERFSLILESASTNQTSMYLCASSLSAGRGSYEQYFGPGTRLTVT.